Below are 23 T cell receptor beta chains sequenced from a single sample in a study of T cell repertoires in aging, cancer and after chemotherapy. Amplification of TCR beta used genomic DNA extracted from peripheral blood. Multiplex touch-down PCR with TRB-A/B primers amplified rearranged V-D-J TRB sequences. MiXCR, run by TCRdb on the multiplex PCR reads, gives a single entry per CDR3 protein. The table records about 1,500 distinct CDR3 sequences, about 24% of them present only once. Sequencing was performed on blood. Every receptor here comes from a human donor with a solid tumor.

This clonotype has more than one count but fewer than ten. The CDR3 bases are TGTGCCAGTAGTATCCCCACCTATGGCTACACCTTC. Translated: CASSIPTYGYTF. The chain combines TRBV19 with TRBJ1-2; no clear D. The CDR3 spans 12 residues. Germline loops: CDR1 LNHDA, CDR2 SQIVND (reference sequence). V was cut by 3 bases and J by 4 bases, with 6 bases left in between.

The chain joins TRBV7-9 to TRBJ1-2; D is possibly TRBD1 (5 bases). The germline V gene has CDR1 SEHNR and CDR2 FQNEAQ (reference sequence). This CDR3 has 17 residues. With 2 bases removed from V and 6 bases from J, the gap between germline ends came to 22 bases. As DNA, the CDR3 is TGTGCCAGCAGCTTACGTAGGGGATGGGCCCCGGAGGATGGCTACACCTTC. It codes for CASSLRRGWAPEDGYTF.

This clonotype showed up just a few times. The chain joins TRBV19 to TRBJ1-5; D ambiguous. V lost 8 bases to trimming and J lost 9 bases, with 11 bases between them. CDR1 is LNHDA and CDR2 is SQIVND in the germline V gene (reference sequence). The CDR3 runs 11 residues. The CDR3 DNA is TGTGCCAGTGGGCGTTACGTGCCCCAGCATTTT. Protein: CASGRYVPQHF.

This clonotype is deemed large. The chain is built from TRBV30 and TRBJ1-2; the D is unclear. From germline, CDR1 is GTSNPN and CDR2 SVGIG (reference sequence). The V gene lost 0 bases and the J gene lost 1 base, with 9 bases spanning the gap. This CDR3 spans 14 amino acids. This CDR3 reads CAWSVLGRNYGYTF. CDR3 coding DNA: TGTGCCTGGAGTGTACTCGGCCGTAACTATGGCTACACCTTC.

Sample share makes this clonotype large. This CDR3 reads CASSQGMGVNEQYF. In DNA, the CDR3 is TGTGCCAGCAGCCAGGGGATGGGGGTGAACGAGCAGTACTTC. The rearrangement joins TRBV7-6 to TRBJ2-7; a possible D gene is TRBD1 (6 bases). V was shortened by 5 bases and J by 5 bases, with 16 bases between the two germline ends. The CDR3 is 14 amino acids. Germline V lookup: CDR1 SGHVS, CDR2 FNYEAQ. The whole variable domain, filled in from reference TRBV7-6 and TRBJ2-7, reads GAGVSQSPRYKVTKRGQDVALRCDPISGHVSLYWYRQALGQGPEFLTYFNYEAQQDKSGLPNDRFSAERPEGSISTLTIQRTEQRDSAMYRCASSQGMGVNEQYFGPGTRLTVT.

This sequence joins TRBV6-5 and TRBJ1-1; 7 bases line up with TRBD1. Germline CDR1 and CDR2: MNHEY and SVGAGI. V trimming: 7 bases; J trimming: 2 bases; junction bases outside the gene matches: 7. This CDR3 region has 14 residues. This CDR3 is CASTRGRRNTEAFF. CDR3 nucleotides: TGTGCCAGCACCAGGGGGAGAAGAAACACTGAAGCTTTCTTT.

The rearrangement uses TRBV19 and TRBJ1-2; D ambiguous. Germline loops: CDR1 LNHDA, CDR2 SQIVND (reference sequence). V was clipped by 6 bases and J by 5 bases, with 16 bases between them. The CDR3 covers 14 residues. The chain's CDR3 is CASSNPPRRYGYTF. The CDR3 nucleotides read TGTGCCAGTAGCAATCCACCCCGACGGTATGGCTACACCTTC.

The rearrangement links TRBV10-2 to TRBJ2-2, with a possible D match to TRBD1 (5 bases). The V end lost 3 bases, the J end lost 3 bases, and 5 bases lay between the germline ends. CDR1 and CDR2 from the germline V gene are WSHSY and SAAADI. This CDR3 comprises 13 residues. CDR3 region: CASSDRDTGELFF. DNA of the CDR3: TGCGCCAGCAGTGACAGGGACACCGGGGAGCTGTTTTTT.

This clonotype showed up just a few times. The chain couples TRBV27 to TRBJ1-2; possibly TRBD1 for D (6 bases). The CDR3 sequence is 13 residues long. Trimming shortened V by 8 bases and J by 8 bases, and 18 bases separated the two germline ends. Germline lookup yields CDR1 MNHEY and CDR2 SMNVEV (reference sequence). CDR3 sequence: CASRSQGYLGYTF. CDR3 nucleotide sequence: TGTGCCAGCCGTTCGCAGGGGTACTTGGGCTACACCTTC.

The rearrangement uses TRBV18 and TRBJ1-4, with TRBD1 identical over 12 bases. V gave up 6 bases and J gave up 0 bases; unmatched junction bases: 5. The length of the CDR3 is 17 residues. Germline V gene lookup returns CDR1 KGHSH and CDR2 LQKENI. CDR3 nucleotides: TGTGCCAGCTCGGGGACAGGGGGCCGTGCAACTAATGAAAAACTGTTTTTT. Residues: CASSGTGGRATNEKLFF.

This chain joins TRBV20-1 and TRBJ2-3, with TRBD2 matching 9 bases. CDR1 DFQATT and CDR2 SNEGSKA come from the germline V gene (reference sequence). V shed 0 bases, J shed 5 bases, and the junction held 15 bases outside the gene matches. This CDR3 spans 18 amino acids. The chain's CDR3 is CSARDWKIGTSNKDTQYF. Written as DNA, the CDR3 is TGCAGTGCTAGAGATTGGAAGATAGGGACTAGCAACAAAGATACGCAGTATTTT.

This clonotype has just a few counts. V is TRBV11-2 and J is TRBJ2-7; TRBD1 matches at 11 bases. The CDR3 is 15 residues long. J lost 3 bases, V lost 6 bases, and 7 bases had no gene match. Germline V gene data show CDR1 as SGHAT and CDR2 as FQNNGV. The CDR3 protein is CASSRGGTGGYEQYF. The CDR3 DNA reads TGTGCCAGCAGTCGGGGAGGGACAGGGGGCTACGAGCAGTACTTC.

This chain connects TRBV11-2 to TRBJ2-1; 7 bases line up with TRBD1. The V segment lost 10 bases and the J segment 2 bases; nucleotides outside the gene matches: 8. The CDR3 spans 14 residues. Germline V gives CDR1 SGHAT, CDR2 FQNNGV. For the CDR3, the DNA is TGTGCCACCGCCCGGACAGGTGCCTACAATGAGCAGTTCTTC. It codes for CATARTGAYNEQFF.

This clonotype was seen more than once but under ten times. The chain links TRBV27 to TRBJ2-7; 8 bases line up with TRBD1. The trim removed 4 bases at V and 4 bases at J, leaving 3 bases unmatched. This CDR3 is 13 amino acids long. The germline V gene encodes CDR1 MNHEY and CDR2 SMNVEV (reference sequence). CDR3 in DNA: TGTGCCAGCAGTTACAGGGGGGAGTACGAGCAGTACTTC. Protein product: CASSYRGEYEQYF.

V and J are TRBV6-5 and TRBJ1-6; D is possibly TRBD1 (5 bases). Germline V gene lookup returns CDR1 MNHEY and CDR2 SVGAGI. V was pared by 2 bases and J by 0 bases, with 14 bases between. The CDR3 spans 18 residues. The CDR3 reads CASSYNRGAGSYNSPLHF. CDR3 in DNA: TGTGCCAGCAGTTACAATAGAGGGGCGGGCTCCTATAATTCACCCCTCCACTTT.

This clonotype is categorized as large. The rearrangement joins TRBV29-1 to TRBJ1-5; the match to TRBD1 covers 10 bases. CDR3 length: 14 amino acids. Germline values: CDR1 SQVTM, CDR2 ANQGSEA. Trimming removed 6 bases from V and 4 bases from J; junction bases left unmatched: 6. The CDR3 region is CSVTGTGANQPQHF. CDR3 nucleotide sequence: TGCAGCGTCACCGGGACAGGGGCAAATCAGCCCCAGCATTTT.

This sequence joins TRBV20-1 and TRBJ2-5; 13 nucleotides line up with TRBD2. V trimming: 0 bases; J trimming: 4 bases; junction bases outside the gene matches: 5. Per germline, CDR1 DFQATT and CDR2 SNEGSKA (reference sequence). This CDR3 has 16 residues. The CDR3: CSARDLGLAGLETQYF. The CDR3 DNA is TGCAGTGCTAGAGATCTGGGACTAGCGGGACTAGAGACCCAGTACTTC.

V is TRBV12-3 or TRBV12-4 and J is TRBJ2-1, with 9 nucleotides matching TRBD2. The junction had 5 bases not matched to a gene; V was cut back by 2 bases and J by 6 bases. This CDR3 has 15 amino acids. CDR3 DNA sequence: TGTGCCAGCAGTTTAATAGCGGGGGTCGGCAATGAGCAGTTCTTC. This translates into CASSLIAGVGNEQFF.

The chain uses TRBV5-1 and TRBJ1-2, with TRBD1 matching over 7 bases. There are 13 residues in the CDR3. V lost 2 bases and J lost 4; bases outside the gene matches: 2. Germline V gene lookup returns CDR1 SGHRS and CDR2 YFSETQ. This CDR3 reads CASSLRQGYGYTF. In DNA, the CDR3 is TGCGCCAGCAGCTTAAGACAGGGCTATGGCTACACCTTC.

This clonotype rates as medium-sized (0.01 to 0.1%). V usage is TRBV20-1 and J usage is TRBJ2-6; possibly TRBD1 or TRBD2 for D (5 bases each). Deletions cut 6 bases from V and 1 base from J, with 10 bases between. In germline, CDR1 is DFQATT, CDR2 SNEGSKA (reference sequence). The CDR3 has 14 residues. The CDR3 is CSAQEGSGANVLTF. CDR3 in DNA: TGCAGTGCCCAAGAGGGGTCTGGGGCCAACGTCCTGACTTTC.

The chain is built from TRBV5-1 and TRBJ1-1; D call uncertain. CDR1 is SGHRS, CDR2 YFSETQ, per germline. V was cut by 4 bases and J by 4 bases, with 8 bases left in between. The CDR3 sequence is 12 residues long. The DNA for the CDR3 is TGCGCCAGCAGCCCCTGGGGCACTGAAGCTTTCTTT. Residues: CASSPWGTEAFF.

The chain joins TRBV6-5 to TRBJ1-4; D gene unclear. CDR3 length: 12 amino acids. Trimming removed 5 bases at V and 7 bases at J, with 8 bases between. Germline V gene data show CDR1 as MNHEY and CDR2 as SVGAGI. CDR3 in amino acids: CASSNHREKLFF. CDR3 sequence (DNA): TGTGCCAGCAGTAACCACCGTGAAAAACTGTTTTTT.

DNA of the CDR3: TGTGCCAGTAGTATAACGGGCGTGCCCACAGATACGCAGTATTTT. Encoded protein: CASSITGVPTDTQYF. This chain uses TRBV19 with TRBJ2-3; D gene uncertain. Trimming cost V 2 bases and J 2 bases, with 11 bases left between them. The CDR3 is 15 residues long. Germline CDR1 is LNHDA and CDR2 is SQIVND (reference sequence).